Sequencing of this TCR beta chain was carried out in a study of T cell repertoires in cytomegalovirus infection. Looking at the study overall: It was the public TCR beta signatures that indicated both CMV infection and matching HLA type. Study results and caveats: HLA-C-restricted CMV clonotypes gave the most frequent clonotype in two of eight donors. Totalled public TCR beta family frequency picked out people who carried CMV plus the relevant HLA.

Each CDR3 protein is one row after TCRdb ran MiXCR on the reads. The sample consists of 65,000 to 90,000 distinct CDR3 sequences, over 3.5% of them appearing once. The germline gives CDR1 SEHNR, CDR2 FQNEAQ (reference sequence). V lost 3 bases and J lost 4; bases outside the gene matches: 8. The CDR3 is 18 amino acids. This clonotype was detected many times. The antigen is undetermined. Sequenced: PBMCs. The TCR comes from a human donor in good health (CMV status not recorded). Some clones in this sample may be carry-over from other donors' samples. This rearrangement joins TRBV7-9 to TRBJ2-1; the match to TRBD2 covers 14 bases. The CDR3 loop is CASSLGLAGAPRYNEQFF. The CDR3 region has the DNA TGTGCCAGCAGCTTGGGACTAGCGGGAGCCCCCCGGTACAATGAGCAGTTCTTC.